This T cell receptor (beta chain) was sequenced during a study of cytomegalovirus exposure and HLA in healthy donors. Points from the study as a whole: Most TCR beta V segments were productive about 90% or about 30% of the time in an earlier analysis. Confirmation was obtained in vitro that a few CMV-associated chains are specific for CMV antigens.

Germline V gene data show CDR1 as MDHEN and CDR2 as SYDVKM. V was trimmed by 1 base and J by 8 bases, leaving 15 bases between them. The CDR3 contains 15 residues. A note on this clone: Its antigen remains unknown.

Use of 60 Vbeta and 13 Jbeta primers characterized the PCR. Method: immunoSEQ multiplex PCR; TCRdb's copy keeps in-frame clones and lacks some. The table records about 150,000 clones, 80% of them present only once. The sequencing sample was made of PBMCs. The receptor comes from a woman aged 40 to 55 in good health and CMV-seropositive. V and J are TRBV28 and TRBJ2-1; unclear D gene. The CDR3 DNA reads as TGTGCCAGCAGTTTATATTCCCGGGTCGGCTATGAGCAGTTCTTC. This translates into CASSLYSRVGYEQFF.